Listed below are T cell receptor beta chains from one sample, sequenced in a study of OX40 agonist ivuxolimab in advanced cancers. The protocol was immunoSEQ multiplex PCR, while the TCRdb copy is restricted to in-frame clones and leaves out a portion. This sample has tens of thousands of clones; around 86% occur once, and the top ten carry approximately 31%. The source material was CD4+ or CD8+ T cells sorted from blood, sampled in a trial of the OX40 agonist ivuxolimab. Receptor source: an adult with an advanced solid tumor such as melanoma, head and neck, liver or kidney cancer. Each CDR3 is given with its conserved first and last residue. Each record gives: J gene, clone size, V gene, D gene, CDR3 protein, CDR3 DNA. D genes are given only for firm matches. Clone size is given for some rows only: seen once, a few or many times, or a class if the clone is expanded.

J: TRBJ2-6
size: -
V: TRBV28
D: -
CDR3: CASRSANVLTF
DNA: TGTGCCAGCAGGTCGGCCAACGTCCTGACTTTC

J: TRBJ2-7
size: few
V: TRBV11-2
D: TRBD2
CDR3: CASRYTSGSSYEQYF
DNA: TGTGCCAGCAGGTACACTAGCGGTTCCTCCTACGAGCAGTACTTC

J: TRBJ1-1
size: -
V: TRBV4-2
D: -
CDR3: CASSQDLVNTEAFF
DNA: TGTGCCAGCAGCCAAGATCTAGTGAACACTGAAGCTTTCTTT

J: TRBJ2-7
size: once
V: TRBV7-3
D: TRBD2
CDR3: CASSISGRGNYEQYF
DNA: TGTGCCAGCAGCATCAGCGGGCGGGGGAACTACGAGCAGTACTTC

J: TRBJ2-7
size: -
V: TRBV7-8
D: -
CDR3: CASSLAGPRTPNEQYF
DNA: TGTGCCAGCAGCTTAGCGGGACCGAGGACCCCGAACGAGCAGTACTTC

J: TRBJ2-7
size: -
V: TRBV11-2
D: -
CDR3: CASSRGHEQYF
DNA: TGTGCCAGCTCACGGGGTCACGAGCAGTACTTC

J: TRBJ2-1
size: -
V: TRBV7-9
D: -
CDR3: CASSLTGWEQFF
DNA: TGTGCCAGCAGTCTGACCGGGTGGGAGCAGTTCTTC

J: TRBJ1-1
size: -
V: TRBV5-4
D: -
CDR3: CASSVGYTEAFF
DNA: TGTGCCAGCAGCGTTGGTTACACTGAAGCTTTCTTT

J: TRBJ2-3
size: -
V: TRBV7-3
D: TRBD1
CDR3: CASTLGTGGTDTQYF
DNA: TGTGCCAGCACGCTGGGGACAGGGGGTACAGATACGCAGTATTTT

J: TRBJ1-2
size: -
V: TRBV5-1
D: -
CDR3: CASSLARAEYGYTF
DNA: TGCGCCAGCAGCTTGGCCCGGGCGGAATATGGCTACACCTTC

J: TRBJ2-5
size: -
V: TRBV6-6
D: -
CDR3: CASSRGTGLEETQYF
DNA: TGTGCCAGCAGTAGGGGGACGGGTCTAGAAGAGACCCAGTACTTC

J: TRBJ1-3
size: -
V: TRBV5-1
D: TRBD1
CDR3: CASSPRDRDGTIYF
DNA: TGCGCCAGCAGCCCCCGGGACAGGGATGGAACCATATATTTT

J: TRBJ1-1
size: few
V: TRBV2
D: -
CDR3: CASSEGNTEAFF
DNA: TGTGCCAGCAGTGAAGGTAACACTGAAGCTTTCTTT

J: TRBJ2-2
size: -
V: TRBV2
D: TRBD1
CDR3: CASSGDRAYTGELFF
DNA: TGTGCCAGCAGTGGGGACAGGGCTTACACCGGGGAGCTGTTTTTT

J: TRBJ1-3
size: once
V: TRBV28
D: -
CDR3: CASSLGGVGSGNTIYF
DNA: TGTGCCAGCAGTTTAGGGGGGGTCGGCTCTGGAAACACCATATATTTT

J: TRBJ1-4
size: -
V: TRBV18
D: -
CDR3: CASSPTGTGNEKLFF
DNA: TGTGCCAGCTCACCAACGGGGACGGGTAATGAAAAACTGTTTTTT

J: TRBJ2-3
size: -
V: TRBV5-1
D: -
CDR3: CASSTTGYEGADTQYF
DNA: TGCGCCAGCAGCACTACAGGGTATGAGGGCGCAGATACGCAGTATTTT

J: TRBJ2-4
size: once
V: TRBV5-4
D: TRBD1
CDR3: CASSLGQGGPNIQYF
DNA: TGTGCCAGCAGCTTAGGACAGGGGGGTCCAAACATTCAGTACTTC

J: TRBJ2-7
size: -
V: TRBV5-1
D: TRBD2
CDR3: CASSLSTSGRGEQYF
DNA: TGCGCCAGCAGCTTGTCGACTAGCGGTCGAGGCGAGCAGTACTTC

J: TRBJ2-5
size: -
V: TRBV6-5
D: TRBD2
CDR3: CASSYGRGSREQYF
DNA: TGTGCCAGCAGTTACGGGCGGGGGTCGAGAGAGCAGTACTTC

J: TRBJ1-2
size: -
V: TRBV7-8
D: -
CDR3: CASSLGTLYGYTF
DNA: TGTGCCAGCAGCTTAGGGACACTCTATGGCTACACCTTC

J: TRBJ2-5
size: -
V: TRBV12-5
D: TRBD1
CDR3: CASGFQGAGKTQYF
DNA: TGTGCTAGTGGTTTTCAGGGGGCGGGAAAGACCCAGTACTTC

J: TRBJ2-1
size: -
V: TRBV11-2
D: -
CDR3: CASSFSSVEQFF
DNA: TGTGCCAGCAGCTTTTCTAGCGTGGAGCAGTTCTTC

J: TRBJ2-3
size: -
V: TRBV6-5
D: -
CDR3: CASFNSGTQYF
DNA: TGTGCCAGCTTCAACTCCGGTACGCAGTATTTT

J: TRBJ2-7
size: -
V: TRBV2
D: TRBD1
CDR3: CASSDGQGVDEQYF
DNA: TGTGCCAGCAGTGATGGGCAGGGGGTCGACGAGCAGTACTTC

J: TRBJ2-1
size: -
V: TRBV18
D: TRBD2
CDR3: CASSPFASGDYNEQFF
DNA: TGTGCCAGCTCACCATTCGCTAGCGGGGATTACAATGAGCAGTTCTTC

J: TRBJ1-2
size: -
V: TRBV28
D: -
CDR3: CASSLWGAEGYTF
DNA: TGTGCCAGCAGTTTGTGGGGGGCGGAGGGCTACACCTTC

J: TRBJ2-2
size: -
V: TRBV6-6
D: -
CDR3: CASTLLAGSDTGELFF
DNA: TGTGCCAGCACACTGTTGGCGGGCTCGGACACCGGGGAGCTGTTTTTT

J: TRBJ2-1
size: -
V: TRBV21-1
D: -
CDR3: CASSKFGREVEQFF
DNA: TGTGCCAGCAGCAAATTCGGGCGGGAGGTTGAGCAGTTCTTC

J: TRBJ1-2
size: -
V: TRBV7-2
D: TRBD1
CDR3: CASSLGISGQEPYGYTF
DNA: TGTGCCAGCAGCTTAGGAATTTCGGGACAGGAACCATATGGCTACACCTTC

J: TRBJ1-2
size: -
V: TRBV5-6
D: -
CDR3: CASSLVPSEDYGYTF
DNA: TGTGCCAGCAGCTTGGTGCCTTCCGAAGACTATGGCTACACCTTC

J: TRBJ2-2
size: -
V: TRBV2
D: -
CDR3: CASSGTVRTGELFF
DNA: TGTGCCAGCAGTGGGACAGTAAGAACCGGGGAGCTGTTTTTT

J: TRBJ2-1
size: -
V: TRBV2
D: -
CDR3: CASSSGFSSSYNEQFF
DNA: TGTGCCAGCAGCAGTGGGTTTTCGAGCTCCTACAATGAGCAGTTCTTC

J: TRBJ2-3
size: -
V: TRBV11-2
D: -
CDR3: CASSPGAATDTQYF
DNA: TGTGCCAGCAGCCCGGGGGCAGCCACAGATACGCAGTATTTT

J: TRBJ2-7
size: -
V: TRBV5-4
D: TRBD1
CDR3: CASSPQWTGSYEQYF
DNA: TGTGCCAGCAGCCCGCAGTGGACAGGGAGCTACGAGCAGTACTTC

J: TRBJ1-2
size: few
V: TRBV18
D: -
CDR3: CASSPTQGEGYTF
DNA: TGTGCCAGCTCACCGACACAGGGAGAAGGCTACACCTTC

J: TRBJ1-2
size: -
V: TRBV4-2
D: TRBD1
CDR3: CASSQDGTASLRGGYTF
DNA: TGTGCCAGCAGCCAGGACGGGACAGCCAGTTTGAGGGGTGGCTACACCTTC

J: TRBJ2-1
size: -
V: TRBV18
D: -
CDR3: CASSPGEEQFF
DNA: TGTGCCAGCTCACCGGGTGAGGAGCAGTTCTTC

J: TRBJ2-5
size: -
V: TRBV7-9
D: -
CDR3: CASSFRAEETQYF
DNA: TGTGCCAGCAGCTTCAGGGCAGAAGAGACCCAGTACTTC

J: TRBJ1-5
size: -
V: TRBV11-2
D: -
CDR3: CASSPGTAPPQHF
DNA: TGTGCCAGCAGTCCCGGGACCGCCCCGCCCCAGCATTTT

J: TRBJ2-2
size: -
V: TRBV5-1
D: TRBD2
CDR3: CASSGSGIGTGELFF
DNA: TGCGCCAGCAGCGGTAGCGGGATAGGAACCGGGGAGCTGTTTTTT

J: TRBJ2-7
size: -
V: TRBV6-5
D: -
CDR3: CASSWDGPYEQYF
DNA: TGTGCCAGCAGTTGGGACGGGCCCTACGAGCAGTACTTC

J: TRBJ2-1
size: -
V: TRBV2
D: -
CDR3: CASSVTIEQFF
DNA: TGTGCCAGCAGTGTGACGATTGAGCAGTTCTTC

J: TRBJ2-2
size: -
V: TRBV19
D: -
CDR3: CASSIQGGNTGELFF
DNA: TGTGCCAGTAGTATACAGGGCGGTAACACCGGGGAGCTGTTTTTT

J: TRBJ1-1
size: -
V: TRBV5-1
D: TRBD1
CDR3: CASSLRGGLGVNTEAFF
DNA: TGCGCCAGCAGCTTAAGAGGGGGCTTAGGGGTGAACACTGAAGCTTTCTTT

J: TRBJ1-2
size: -
V: TRBV28
D: -
CDR3: CASSLYGPAGVYGYTF
DNA: TGTGCCAGCAGTTTATATGGCCCGGCAGGGGTCTATGGCTACACCTTC